What follows are 19 T cell receptor beta chains derived from one specimen sequenced in a study of breast tumors, draining lymph nodes, adjacent tissues. From the multiplex PCR reads, TCRdb called clonotypes with MiXCR, one entry per CDR3 protein. Here the sample spans about 270,000 distinct CDR3 sequences, 30% being singletons. Samples came from axillary lymph nodes draining the breast cancer. Sample: axillary lymph node tissue. All receptors derive from a female donor with breast cancer. Some clones in this sample may be carry-over from other donors' samples.

There are many counts of this clonotype. The chain combines TRBV11-3 with TRBJ1-6; D call uncertain. The CDR3 sequence is 14 residues long. V lost 5 bases to trimming and J lost 4 bases, with 9 bases between them. Germline CDR1 and CDR2: SGHNT and YENEEA. CDR3 loop: CASSRAFYNSPLHF. Here the CDR3 DNA reads TGTGCCAGCAGCCGGGCCTTTTATAATTCACCCCTCCACTTT.

This clonotype was counted ten times or more. The CDR3 protein is CASSLVAGTQTTDEQFF. Written as DNA, the CDR3 is TGTGCCAGCAGCTTAGTGGCCGGGACCCAAACAACGGATGAGCAGTTCTTC. The chain employs TRBV11-3 and TRBJ2-1, with D tentatively TRBD1 or TRBD2 (5 bases each). The V end was cut by 1 base, the J end by 8 bases, with 21 bases between. The germline V gene encodes CDR1 SGHNT and CDR2 YENEEA. The CDR3 totals 17 residues.

The chain links TRBV27 to TRBJ2-3; 8 nucleotides align to TRBD2. The CDR3 runs 14 residues. The germline V gene encodes CDR1 MNHEY and CDR2 SMNVEV (reference sequence). Trimming at V came to 5 bases and at J to 4 bases, leaving 5 bases not matched to a gene. The CDR3 loop is CASSLGLGADTQYF. In DNA form, the CDR3 reads TGTGCCAGCAGTCTGGGACTAGGAGCAGATACGCAGTATTTT.

This clonotype appeared many times. This chain links TRBV7-8 with TRBJ1-2; D unclear. Germline V gene data show CDR1 as SGHVS and CDR2 as FQNEAQ. The CDR3 length is 13 residues. V was shortened by 5 bases and J by 8 bases, with 15 bases between the two germline ends. The CDR3 DNA is TGTGCCAGCAGCCCCGGATCTATATGGGGCTACACCTTC. Protein sequence: CASSPGSIWGYTF. Complete variable domain (other parts from reference TRBV7-8 and TRBJ1-2): GAGVSQSPRYKVAKRGQDVALRCDPISGHVSLFWYQQALGQGPEFLTYFQNEAQLDKSGLPSDRFFAERPEGSVSTLKIQRTQQEDSAVYLCASSPGSIWGYTFGSGTRLTVV.

This clonotype appeared many times. The gene calls are TRBV6-1 and TRBJ1-3; D ambiguous. CDR1 and CDR2 from the germline V gene are MNHNS and SASEGT. There are 12 residues in the CDR3. The V end lost 2 bases, the J end lost 1 base, and 0 bases lay between the germline ends. CDR3 sequence: CASSESGNTIYF. The CDR3 bases are TGTGCCAGCAGTGAATCTGGAAACACCATATATTTT.

This clonotype has at least ten counts. The chain links TRBV6-5 to TRBJ1-2; tentatively, D is TRBD1 (5 bases). The CDR3 contains 13 residues. From germline, CDR1 is MNHEY and CDR2 SVGAGI. V lost 7 bases and J lost 2, with 11 bases in between. The CDR3, as DNA: TGTGCCAGCACCTCAGGGTGGAACTATGGCTACACCTTC. Translating it yields CASTSGWNYGYTF.

As regards this clonotype: One base away lies a much larger clone, so this may be a sequencing read error. The chain links TRBV20-1 to TRBJ2-1; D is possibly TRBD1 or TRBD2 (6 bases each). Per germline, CDR1 DFQATT and CDR2 SNEGSKA (reference sequence). This CDR3 spans 14 amino acids. CDR3 coding DNA: TGCAGTCCCGCTGTGGGGGGCACCTACAGTGAGCAGTTCTTC. Translating it yields CSPAVGGTYSEQFF.

There are many counts of this clonotype. The chain carries TRBV27 and TRBJ1-6; TRBD1 might be the D (6 bases). Germline V gene sequence: CDR1 MNHEY, CDR2 SMNVEV (reference sequence). This CDR3 contains 14 residues. Trimming shortened V by 3 bases and J by 10 bases, and 13 bases separated the two germline ends. CDR3 sequence reads: CASSFGGPYSPLHF. The CDR3 DNA reads as TGTGCCAGCAGTTTCGGGGGCCCATACTCACCCCTCCACTTT.

At least ten counts were recorded for this clonotype. The chain joins TRBV11-3 to TRBJ2-2, with TRBD1 as a possible D gene (5 bases). Between the trimmed V and J ends, which lost 2 bases and 4 bases, there was a span of 8 bases. Germline CDR1 and CDR2: SGHNT and YENEEA. The CDR3 has 14 amino acids. The CDR3 nucleotides read TGTGCCAGCAGCTTACATCAGGGCACCGGGGAGCTGTTTTTT. Its protein is CASSLHQGTGELFF.

About this clonotype: A much larger clone sits a single nucleotide away, making a read error possible. This sequence joins TRBV11-2 and TRBJ2-7; tentative D call: TRBD2 (7 bases). Per germline, CDR1 SGHAT and CDR2 FQNNGV. The CDR3 has 13 residues. CDR3 sequence reads: CAGSGRGAYEQYF. CDR3 nucleotide sequence: TGTGCCGGCAGCGGTCGGGGGGCATACGAGCAGTACTTC.

As to this clonotype: A much larger clone sits a single nucleotide away, making a read error possible. The chain uses TRBV19 and TRBJ2-7; 9 bases are a match to TRBD1. The CDR3 has 14 amino acids. CDR1 is LNHDA and CDR2 is SQIVND in the germline V gene (reference sequence). The CDR3 nucleotides read TGTGCCAGTAAGCCGGGACAGGGATCCTTCGAGCAGTACTTC. It yields the protein CASKPGQGSFEQYF.

Turning to this clonotype: The junction departs from the called germline gene at one end, perhaps through a read error. V usage is TRBV7-7 and J usage is TRBJ1-1; D unclear. Germline loops: CDR1 SSHAT, CDR2 FNYEAQ (reference sequence). The CDR3 runs to 13 residues. The chain's CDR3 is CASSFSVGTEALF. The CDR3 nucleotides are TGTGCTAGCAGCTTTTCCGTAGGCACTGAAGCTCTCTTT. Based on the CDR3 plus reference TRBV7-7 and TRBJ1-1, the full variable domain is GAGVSQSPRYKVTKRGQDVTLRCDPISSHATLYWYQQALGQGPEFLTYFNYEAQPDKSGLPSDRFSAERPEGSISTLTIQRTEQRDSAMYRCASSFSVGTEALFGQGTRLTVV.

This clonotype was detected ten times or more. The chain is built from TRBV6-6 and TRBJ1-3; 8 nucleotides agree with TRBD1. The CDR3 has 18 amino acids. After removal of 0 bases from V and 4 bases from J, the junction contained 11 bases not matched to a gene. Germline lookup yields CDR1 MNHNY and CDR2 SVGAGI (reference sequence). The CDR3 DNA is TGTGCCAGCAGTTACTCGTTAGTGGGAGACAGGGGAGGAAACACCATATATTTT. Amino acids: CASSYSLVGDRGGNTIYF.

Many counts were recorded for this clonotype. J is TRBJ2-3 and V is TRBV7-2; D gene uncertain. The CDR3 has 13 residues. V was trimmed by 3 bases and J by 0 bases, leaving 4 bases between them. Germline lookup yields CDR1 SGHTA and CDR2 FQGNSA. CDR3 sequence reads: CASSLPSTDTQYF. CDR3 sequence (DNA): TGTGCCAGCAGCTTGCCTAGCACAGATACGCAGTATTTT.

A note on this clonotype: A single base separates this from a much larger clone, so it may be a read error. The chain links TRBV5-1 to TRBJ2-1; 10 bases map to TRBD2. Per germline, CDR1 SGHRS and CDR2 YFSETQ. V lost 4 bases, J lost 8 bases, and 12 bases stayed unmatched. The CDR3 sequence is 16 residues long. In DNA, the CDR3 is TGCGCCAGCAGCAGACTTCTAGCGGGAGAACACGATGAGCAGTTCTTC. This codes for CASSRLLAGEHDEQFF.

This clonotype has a count of ten or more. The rearrangement links TRBV5-6 to TRBJ1-6; unclear D gene. CDR1 and CDR2 (germline): SGHDT, YYEEEE. Trimming removed 1 base at V and 7 bases at J, with 6 bases between. This CDR3 is built from 13 residues. CDR3 residues: CASSLYQNSPLHF. CDR3 coding DNA: TGTGCCAGCAGCTTGTATCAGAATTCACCCCTCCACTTT.

This clonotype was observed many times. The chain links TRBV5-8 to TRBJ1-2; D not certain. Trimming stripped 3 bases from V and 6 bases from J, with 12 bases between. Per the germline V gene, CDR1 is SGHTS and CDR2 is YDEGEE. This CDR3 has 13 residues. CDR3 sequence (DNA): TGTGCCAGCAGCTCCCCACGACACGATGGCTACACCTTC. Translated: CASSSPRHDGYTF.

This clonotype was counted at least ten times. This rearrangement joins TRBV12-3 or TRBV12-4 to TRBJ2-5; 12 bases agree with TRBD2. The V segment lost 4 bases and the J segment 5 bases; nucleotides outside the gene matches: 14. CDR3 length: 18 residues. The CDR3 spells CASSSRLLAGGSGETQYF. CDR3 bases: TGTGCCAGCAGTTCCCGGTTACTAGCGGGAGGAAGTGGGGAGACCCAGTACTTC.

A note on this clonotype: Here the CDR3 omits its conserved ending phenylalanine or tryptophan, so a read error is the likely source. The CDR3 bases are TGCAGTGCTAGAGGTTGGGGTGGGGATGAAAAACTGTTTCTT. It codes for CSARGWGGDEKLFL. This chain connects TRBV20-1 to TRBJ1-4; no firm D call. The germline V and J ends were trimmed by 1 base and 6 bases, with 12 bases remaining between them. The CDR3 runs to 14 residues. CDR1 is DFQATT, CDR2 SNEGSKA, per germline (reference sequence).